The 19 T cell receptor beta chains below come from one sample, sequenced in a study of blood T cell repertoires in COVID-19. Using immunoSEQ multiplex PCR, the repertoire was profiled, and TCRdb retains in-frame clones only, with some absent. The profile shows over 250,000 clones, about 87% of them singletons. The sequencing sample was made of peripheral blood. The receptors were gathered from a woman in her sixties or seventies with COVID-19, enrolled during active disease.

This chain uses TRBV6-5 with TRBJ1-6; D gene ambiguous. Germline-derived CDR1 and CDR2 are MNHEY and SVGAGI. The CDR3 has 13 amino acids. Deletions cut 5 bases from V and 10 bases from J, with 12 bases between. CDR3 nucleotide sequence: TGTGCCAGCAGTCCTCTACTTTACTCACCCCTCCACTTT. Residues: CASSPLLYSPLHF.

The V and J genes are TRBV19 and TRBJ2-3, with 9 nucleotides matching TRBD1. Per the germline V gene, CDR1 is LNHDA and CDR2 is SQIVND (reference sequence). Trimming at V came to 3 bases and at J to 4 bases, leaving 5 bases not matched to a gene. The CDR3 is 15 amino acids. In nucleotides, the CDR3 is TGTGCCAGTAGTATTGGGACAGGGCCTGCAGATACGCAGTATTTT. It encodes CASSIGTGPADTQYF.

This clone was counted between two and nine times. The CDR3 loop reads CASSFTGTGFSGNTIYF. The CDR3 DNA reads TGTGCCAGCAGCTTCACCGGGACAGGGTTCTCTGGAAACACCATATATTTT. J is TRBJ1-3 and V is TRBV11-3; 9 positions match TRBD1. J gave up 0 bases and V 3 bases, and 6 bases lay outside the gene matches. The CDR3 totals 17 residues. Germline V gives CDR1 SGHNT, CDR2 YENEEA.

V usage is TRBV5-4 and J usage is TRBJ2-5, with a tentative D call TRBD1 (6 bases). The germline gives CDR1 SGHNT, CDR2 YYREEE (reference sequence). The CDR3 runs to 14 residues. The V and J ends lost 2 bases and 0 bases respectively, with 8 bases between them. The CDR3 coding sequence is TGTGCCAGCAGCTTCCGGGACAACCAAGAGACCCAGTACTTC. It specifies CASSFRDNQETQYF.

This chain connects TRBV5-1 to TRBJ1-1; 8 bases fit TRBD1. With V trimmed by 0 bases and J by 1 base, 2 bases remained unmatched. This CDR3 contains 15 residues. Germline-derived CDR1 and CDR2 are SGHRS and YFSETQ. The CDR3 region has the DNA TGCGCCAGCAGCTTGGTCGACAGGGGGAACACTGAAGCTTTCTTT. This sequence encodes CASSLVDRGNTEAFF.

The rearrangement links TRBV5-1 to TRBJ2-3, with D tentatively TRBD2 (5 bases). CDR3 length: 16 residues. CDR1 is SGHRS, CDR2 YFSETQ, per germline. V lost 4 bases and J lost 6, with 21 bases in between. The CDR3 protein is CASSPHPGTAGDTQYF. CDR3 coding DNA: TGCGCCAGCAGCCCGCACCCGGGAACAGCCGGGGATACGCAGTATTTT.

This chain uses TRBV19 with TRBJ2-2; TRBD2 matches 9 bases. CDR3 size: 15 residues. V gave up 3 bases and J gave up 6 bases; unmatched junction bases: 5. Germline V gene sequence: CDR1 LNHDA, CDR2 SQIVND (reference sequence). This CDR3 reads CASSIIGGRAGELFF. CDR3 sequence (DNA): TGTGCCAGTAGTATCATTGGCGGGAGGGCCGGGGAGCTGTTTTTT.

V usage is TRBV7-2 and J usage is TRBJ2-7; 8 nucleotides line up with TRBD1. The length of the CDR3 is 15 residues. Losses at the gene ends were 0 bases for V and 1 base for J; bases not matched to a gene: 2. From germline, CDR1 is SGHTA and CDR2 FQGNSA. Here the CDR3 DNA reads TGTGCCAGCAGCTTAGCCCAGGGGGCTTCCTACGAGCAGTACTTC. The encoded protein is CASSLAQGASYEQYF.

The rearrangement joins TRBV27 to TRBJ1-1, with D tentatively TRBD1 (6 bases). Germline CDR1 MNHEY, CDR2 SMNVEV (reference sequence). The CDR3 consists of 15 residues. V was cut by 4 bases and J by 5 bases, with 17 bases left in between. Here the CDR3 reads CASSSSRGFGTEAFF. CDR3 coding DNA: TGTGCCAGCAGTTCAAGCAGGGGTTTTGGTACTGAAGCTTTCTTT.

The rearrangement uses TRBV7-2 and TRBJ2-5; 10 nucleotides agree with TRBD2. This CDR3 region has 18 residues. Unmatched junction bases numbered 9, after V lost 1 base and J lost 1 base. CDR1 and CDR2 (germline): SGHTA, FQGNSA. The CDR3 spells CASSLGRLAGDIQETQYF. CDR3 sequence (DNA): TGTGCCAGCAGCTTAGGCCGGCTAGCGGGAGATATCCAAGAGACCCAGTACTTC.

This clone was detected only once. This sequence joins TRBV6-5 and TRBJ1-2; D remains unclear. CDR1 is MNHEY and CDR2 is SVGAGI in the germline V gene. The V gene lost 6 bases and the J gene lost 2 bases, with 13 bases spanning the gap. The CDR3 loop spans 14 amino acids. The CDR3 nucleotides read TGTGCCAGCAGACCGGGGAAGAAGAACTATGGCTACACCTTC. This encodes CASRPGKKNYGYTF.

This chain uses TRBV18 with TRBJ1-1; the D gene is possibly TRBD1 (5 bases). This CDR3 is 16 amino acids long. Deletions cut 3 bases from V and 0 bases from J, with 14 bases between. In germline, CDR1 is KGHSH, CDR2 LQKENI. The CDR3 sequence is CASSPRQGHMNTEAFF. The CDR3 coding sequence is TGTGCCAGCTCACCGAGGCAGGGCCACATGAACACTGAAGCTTTCTTT.

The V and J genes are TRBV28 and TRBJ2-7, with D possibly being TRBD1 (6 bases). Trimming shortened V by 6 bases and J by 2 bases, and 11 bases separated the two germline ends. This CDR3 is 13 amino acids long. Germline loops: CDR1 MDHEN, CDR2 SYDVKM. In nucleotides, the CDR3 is TGTGCCAGCAGAAGCGGACAGACCTACGAGCAGTACTTC. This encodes CASRSGQTYEQYF.

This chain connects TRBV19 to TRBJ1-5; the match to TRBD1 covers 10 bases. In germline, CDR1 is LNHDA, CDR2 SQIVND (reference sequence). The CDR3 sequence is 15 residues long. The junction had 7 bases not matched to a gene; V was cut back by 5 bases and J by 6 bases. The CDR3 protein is CASSLTGQGIQPQHF. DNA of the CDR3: TGTGCCAGTAGTTTGACGGGACAGGGGATTCAGCCCCAGCATTTT.

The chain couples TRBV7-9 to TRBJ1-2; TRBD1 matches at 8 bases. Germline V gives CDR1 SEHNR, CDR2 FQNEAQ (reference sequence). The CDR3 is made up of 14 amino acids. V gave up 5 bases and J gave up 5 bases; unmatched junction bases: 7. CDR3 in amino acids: CASSPGGVVYGYTF. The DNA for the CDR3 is TGTGCCAGCAGCCCAGGGGGCGTCGTTTATGGCTACACCTTC.

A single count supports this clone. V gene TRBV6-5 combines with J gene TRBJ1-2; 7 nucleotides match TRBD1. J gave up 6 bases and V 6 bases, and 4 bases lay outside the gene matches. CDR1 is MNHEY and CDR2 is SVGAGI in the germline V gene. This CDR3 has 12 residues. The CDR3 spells CASSKTGNGYTF. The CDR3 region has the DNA TGTGCCAGCAGCAAGACAGGGAATGGCTACACCTTC.

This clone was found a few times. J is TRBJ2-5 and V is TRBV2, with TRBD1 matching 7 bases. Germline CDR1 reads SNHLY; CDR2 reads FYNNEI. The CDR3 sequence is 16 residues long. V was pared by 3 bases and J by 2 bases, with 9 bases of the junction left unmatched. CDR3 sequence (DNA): TGTGCCAGCAGTGAGTCGGGACAGCAACTTCAAGAGACCCAGTACTTC. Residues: CASSESGQQLQETQYF.

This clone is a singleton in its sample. The CDR3 sequence is CASSSVTAQDEQYF. The CDR3 nucleotides read TGTGCCAGCAGCTCCGTGACAGCTCAAGACGAGCAGTACTTC. V and J are TRBV7-2 and TRBJ2-7; D possibly corresponds to TRBD1 (5 bases). CDR1 and CDR2 (germline): SGHTA, FQGNSA. The CDR3 runs to 14 residues. Deletions cut 4 bases from V and 5 bases from J, with 15 bases between.

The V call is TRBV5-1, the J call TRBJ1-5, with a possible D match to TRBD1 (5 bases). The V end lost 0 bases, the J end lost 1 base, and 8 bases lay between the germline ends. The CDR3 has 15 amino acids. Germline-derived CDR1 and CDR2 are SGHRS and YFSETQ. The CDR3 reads CASSLEGASNQPQHF. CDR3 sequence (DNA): TGCGCCAGCAGCTTGGAAGGGGCAAGCAATCAGCCCCAGCATTTT.